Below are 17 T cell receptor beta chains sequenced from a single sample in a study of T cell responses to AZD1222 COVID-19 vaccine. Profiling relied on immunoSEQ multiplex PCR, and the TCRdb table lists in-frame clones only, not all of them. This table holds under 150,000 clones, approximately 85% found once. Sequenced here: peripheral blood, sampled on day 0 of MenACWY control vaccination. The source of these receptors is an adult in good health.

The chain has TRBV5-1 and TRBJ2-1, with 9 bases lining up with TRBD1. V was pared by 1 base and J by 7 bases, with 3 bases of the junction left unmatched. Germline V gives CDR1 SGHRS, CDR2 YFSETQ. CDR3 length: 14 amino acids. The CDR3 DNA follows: TGCGCCAGCAGCTTGATACAGGGGGCGAATGAGCAGTTCTTC. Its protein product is CASSLIQGANEQFF.

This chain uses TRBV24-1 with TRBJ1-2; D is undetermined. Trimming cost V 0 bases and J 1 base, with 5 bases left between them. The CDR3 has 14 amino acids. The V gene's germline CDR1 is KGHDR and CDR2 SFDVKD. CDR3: CATSDLKSNYGYTF. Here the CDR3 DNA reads TGTGCCACCAGTGATTTGAAGAGTAACTATGGCTACACCTTC.

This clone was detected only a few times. As DNA, the CDR3 is TGTGCCAGCAGTTACTCGGTAGGCACGACTGAAGCTTTCTTT. Translation gives CASSYSVGTTEAFF. The chain is built from TRBV6-5 and TRBJ1-1; D remains unclear. V shed 0 bases and J shed 5 bases, with 10 bases lying between them. This CDR3 region has 14 residues. Germline V lookup: CDR1 MNHEY, CDR2 SVGAGI.

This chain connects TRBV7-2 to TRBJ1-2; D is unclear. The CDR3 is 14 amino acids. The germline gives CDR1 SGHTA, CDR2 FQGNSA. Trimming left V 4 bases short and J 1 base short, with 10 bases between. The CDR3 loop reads CASSSRQINYGYTF. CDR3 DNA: TGTGCCAGCAGCTCTCGACAAATTAACTATGGCTACACCTTC.

CDR3 sequence reads: CASSLRGQGSYEQYF. CDR3 nucleotides: TGTGCCAGCAGCTTACGGGGACAGGGATCCTACGAGCAGTACTTC. The rearrangement links TRBV7-2 to TRBJ2-7, with TRBD1 matching over 9 bases. This CDR3 is built from 15 residues. Germline CDR1 and CDR2: SGHTA and FQGNSA. Losses at the gene ends were 2 bases for V and 1 base for J; bases not matched to a gene: 3.

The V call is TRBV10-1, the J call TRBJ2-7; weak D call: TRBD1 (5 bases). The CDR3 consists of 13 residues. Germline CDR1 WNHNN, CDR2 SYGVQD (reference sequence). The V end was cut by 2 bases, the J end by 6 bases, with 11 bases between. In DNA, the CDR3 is TGCGCCAGCAGTGAGGGCAGGGTATGCGAGCAGTACTTC. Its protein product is CASSEGRVCEQYF.

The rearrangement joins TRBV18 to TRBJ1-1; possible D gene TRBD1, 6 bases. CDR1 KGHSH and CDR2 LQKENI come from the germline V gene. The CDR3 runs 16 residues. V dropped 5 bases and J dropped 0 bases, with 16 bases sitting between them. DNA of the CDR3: TGTGCCAGCTCAATAACGGTGGGGGGCTTGAACACTGAAGCTTTCTTT. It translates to CASSITVGGLNTEAFF. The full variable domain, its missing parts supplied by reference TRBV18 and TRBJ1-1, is NAGVMQNPRHLVRRRGQEARLRCSPMKGHSHVYWYRQLPEEGLKFMVYLQKENIIDESGMPKERFSAEFPKEGPSILRIQQVVRGDSAAYFCASSITVGGLNTEAFFGQGTRLTVV.

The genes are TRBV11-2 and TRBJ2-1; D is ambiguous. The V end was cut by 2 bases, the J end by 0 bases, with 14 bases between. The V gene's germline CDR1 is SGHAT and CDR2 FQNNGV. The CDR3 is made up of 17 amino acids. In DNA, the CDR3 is TGTGCCAGCAGCTTAATTTCTACTGGTAGCTCCTACAATGAGCAGTTCTTC. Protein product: CASSLISTGSSYNEQFF.

In DNA form, the CDR3 reads TGTGCCAGCAGTTCCCCCAGAAAACCAACCCGCTCCTACGAGCAGTACTTC. Protein: CASSSPRKPTRSYEQYF. The V call is TRBV28, the J call TRBJ2-7, with D unresolved. CDR3 length: 17 amino acids. V lost 4 bases and J lost 0, with 19 bases in between. The germline V gene has CDR1 MDHEN and CDR2 SYDVKM.

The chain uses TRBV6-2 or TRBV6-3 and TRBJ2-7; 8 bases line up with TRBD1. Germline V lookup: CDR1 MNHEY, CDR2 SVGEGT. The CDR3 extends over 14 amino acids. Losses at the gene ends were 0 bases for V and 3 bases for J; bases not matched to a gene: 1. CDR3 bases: TGTGCCAGCAGTTACTCACAGGGGGTCTACGAGCAGTACTTC. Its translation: CASSYSQGVYEQYF.

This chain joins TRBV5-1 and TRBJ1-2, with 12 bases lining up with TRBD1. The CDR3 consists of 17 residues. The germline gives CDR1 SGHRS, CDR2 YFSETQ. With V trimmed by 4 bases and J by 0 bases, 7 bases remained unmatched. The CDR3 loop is CASSQGTGGTANYGYTF. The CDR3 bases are TGCGCCAGCAGCCAAGGGACAGGGGGCACGGCTAACTATGGCTACACCTTC.

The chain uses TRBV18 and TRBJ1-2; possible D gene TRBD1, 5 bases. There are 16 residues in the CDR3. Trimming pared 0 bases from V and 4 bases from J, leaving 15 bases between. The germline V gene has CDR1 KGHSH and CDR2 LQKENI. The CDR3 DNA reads TGTGCCAGCTCACCACCGAGTAGCCAGGGAACCTATGGCTACACCTTC. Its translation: CASSPPSSQGTYGYTF.

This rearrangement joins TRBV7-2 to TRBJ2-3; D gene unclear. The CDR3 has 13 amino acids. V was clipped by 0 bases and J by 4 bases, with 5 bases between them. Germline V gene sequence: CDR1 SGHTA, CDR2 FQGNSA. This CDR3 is CASSLAPSDTQYF. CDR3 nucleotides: TGTGCCAGCAGCTTAGCACCGTCAGATACGCAGTATTTT. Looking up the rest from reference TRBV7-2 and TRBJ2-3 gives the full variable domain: GAGVSQSPSNKVTEKGKDVELRCDPISGHTALYWYRQSLGQGLEFLIYFQGNSAPDKSGLPSDRFSAERTGGSVSTLTIQRTQQEDSAVYLCASSLAPSDTQYFGPGTRLTVL.

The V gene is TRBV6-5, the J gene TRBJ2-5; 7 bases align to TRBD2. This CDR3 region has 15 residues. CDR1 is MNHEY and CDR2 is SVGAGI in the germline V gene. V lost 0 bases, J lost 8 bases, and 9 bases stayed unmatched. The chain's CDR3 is CASSYSSGTTVTQYF. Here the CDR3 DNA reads TGTGCCAGCAGTTACTCTTCCGGGACTACCGTTACCCAGTACTTC.

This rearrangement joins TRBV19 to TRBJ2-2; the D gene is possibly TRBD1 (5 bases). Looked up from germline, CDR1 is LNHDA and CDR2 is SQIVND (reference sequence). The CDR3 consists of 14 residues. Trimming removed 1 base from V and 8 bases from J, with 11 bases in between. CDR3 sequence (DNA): TGTGCCAGTAGTATAGCAGGGAAGTATGGGGAGCTGTTTTTT. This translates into CASSIAGKYGELFF.

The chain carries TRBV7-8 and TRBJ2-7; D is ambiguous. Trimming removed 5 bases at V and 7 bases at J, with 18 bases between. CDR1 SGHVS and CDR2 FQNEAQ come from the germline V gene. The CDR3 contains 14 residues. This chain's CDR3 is CASSKRSDPGEQYF. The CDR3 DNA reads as TGTGCCAGCAGCAAACGTTCGGACCCCGGGGAGCAGTACTTC.

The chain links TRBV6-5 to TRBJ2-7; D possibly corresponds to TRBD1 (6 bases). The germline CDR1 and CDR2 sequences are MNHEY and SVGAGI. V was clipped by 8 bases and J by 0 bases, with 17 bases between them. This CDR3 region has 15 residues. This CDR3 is CASRTLGGTSYEQYF. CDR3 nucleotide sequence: TGTGCCAGCCGAACCCTTGGGGGCACCTCCTACGAGCAGTACTTC.